These 20 T cell receptor beta chains were all obtained from the same sample, sequenced in a study of PD-1 and CTLA-4 blockade in melanoma. TCRdb keeps only in-frame clones here, not all; method: immunoSEQ multiplex PCR. Of under 40,000 clones listed, roughly 90% are singletons. The source material was CD8+ T cells from peripheral blood, sampled from a patient given anti-PD-1 treatment. These receptors all stem from a human donor with melanoma.

The chain employs TRBV27 and TRBJ2-7; D perhaps matches TRBD1 (5 bases). Trimming pared 3 bases from V and 6 bases from J, leaving 21 bases between. This CDR3 is 16 amino acids long. Germline V gene lookup returns CDR1 MNHEY and CDR2 SMNVEV (reference sequence). CDR3: CASSFVGAQGVAEQYF. DNA for the CDR3: TGTGCCAGCAGTTTCGTAGGGGCACAAGGGGTAGCCGAGCAGTACTTC.

V usage is TRBV5-6 and J usage is TRBJ2-7, with a weak D call TRBD1 (5 bases). The CDR3 covers 14 residues. The germline CDR1 and CDR2 sequences are SGHDT and YYEEEE. V was pared by 0 bases and J by 2 bases, with 9 bases between. The DNA for the CDR3 is TGTGCCAGCAGCTTGGGGACACTTGCCTACGAGCAGTACTTC. Its protein is CASSLGTLAYEQYF. Full variable domain (remainder filled in from reference TRBV5-6 and TRBJ2-7): DAGVTQSPTHLIKTRGQQVTLRCSPKSGHDTVSWYQQALGQGPQFIFQYYEEEERQRGNFPDRFSGHQFPNYSSELNVNALLLGDSALYLCASSLGTLAYEQYFGPGTRLTVT.

The chain is built from TRBV28 and TRBJ1-4, with D possibly TRBD1 on 6 matching bases. V lost 5 bases and J lost 8, with 15 bases in between. The germline V gene has CDR1 MDHEN and CDR2 SYDVKM. The length of the CDR3 is 14 residues. The CDR3 sequence is CASSLTGTGEKLFF. The CDR3, as DNA: TGTGCCAGCAGTCTCACAGGGACGGGCGAAAAACTGTTTTTT.

This sequence joins TRBV6-2 or TRBV6-3 and TRBJ2-3; no definite D call. CDR1 and CDR2 from the germline V gene are MNHEY and SVGEGT. V lost 0 bases, J lost 0 bases, and 7 bases lay in between. The CDR3 is 15 residues long. CDR3 loop: CASSYSSRSTDTQYF. CDR3 bases: TGTGCCAGCAGTTACTCGTCAAGGAGCACAGATACGCAGTATTTT.

This clone was observed a single time. The V call is TRBV28, the J call TRBJ1-3, with 8 positions matching TRBD1. Germline CDR1 is MDHEN and CDR2 is SYDVKM. V shed 7 bases and J 2 bases; nucleotides not matched to a gene: 4. The CDR3 totals 14 residues. The CDR3 sequence: CASTRQGTGNTIYF. The CDR3 bases are TGTGCCAGCACCAGACAGGGGACTGGAAACACCATATATTTT.

V is TRBV7-6 and J is TRBJ2-3; no reliable D call. V gave up 2 bases and J gave up 2 bases, with 14 bases separating them. The CDR3 totals 16 residues. Looked up from germline, CDR1 is SGHVS and CDR2 is FNYEAQ. The CDR3 region has the DNA TGTGCCAGCAGCTTATCCCCTACAGAATTCACAGATACGCAGTATTTT. Translated: CASSLSPTEFTDTQYF.

The chain couples TRBV9 to TRBJ1-2, with D perhaps matching TRBD1 (6 bases). The CDR3 spans 15 residues. Germline values: CDR1 SGDLS, CDR2 YYNGEE. The V and J ends lost 1 base and 4 bases respectively, with 14 bases between them. CDR3 region: CASSVSGEPIYGYTF. CDR3 in DNA: TGTGCCAGCAGCGTATCAGGGGAGCCAATCTATGGCTACACCTTC.

The rearrangement joins TRBV15 to TRBJ2-1; 8 nucleotides match TRBD2. CDR1 is LNHNV and CDR2 is YYDKDF in the germline V gene (reference sequence). The CDR3 sequence is 18 residues long. V dropped 0 bases and J dropped 3; count of bases not matched to a gene: 10. DNA for the CDR3: TGTGCCACCAGCAGAGATCAGGCTAGCGGGCCTCACTACAATGAGCAGTTCTTC. It encodes CATSRDQASGPHYNEQFF.

This clone was detected a few times. The chain carries TRBV5-1 and TRBJ2-3; D gene uncertain. The V gene's germline CDR1 is SGHRS and CDR2 YFSETQ. The CDR3 contains 16 residues. Deletions cut 0 bases from V and 0 bases from J, with 11 bases between. Here the CDR3 DNA reads TGCGCCAGCAGCTTGGGGGTGTTTACGAGCACAGATACGCAGTATTTT. The encoded protein is CASSLGVFTSTDTQYF.

The chain links TRBV28 to TRBJ2-5; D remains ambiguous. The V gene lost 6 bases and the J gene lost 2 bases, with 16 bases spanning the gap. This CDR3 region has 15 residues. Germline assignment: CDR1 MDHEN and CDR2 SYDVKM. The CDR3 reads CASRTEQLPQETQYF. CDR3 DNA sequence: TGTGCCAGCAGGACCGAACAGCTTCCACAAGAGACCCAGTACTTC.

The V and J genes are TRBV4-1 and TRBJ2-5, with D possibly being TRBD1 or TRBD2 (5 bases each). Trimming left V 0 bases short and J 0 bases short, with 20 bases between. The germline V gene has CDR1 MGHRA and CDR2 YSYEKL. The CDR3 has 19 residues. In DNA form, the CDR3 reads TGCGCCAGCAGCCAAGAGGGGGACGGACTCGGGACGTACCAAGAGACCCAGTACTTC. This translates into CASSQEGDGLGTYQETQYF.

The V gene is TRBV4-1, the J gene TRBJ2-1; TRBD1 matches 11 bases. Trimming cost V 5 bases and J 4 bases; bases outside gene matches: 4. CDR3 size: 15 residues. Germline assignment: CDR1 MGHRA and CDR2 YSYEKL. Here the CDR3 reads CASSEGQGGYNEQFF. DNA for the CDR3: TGCGCCAGCAGCGAGGGACAGGGGGGTTACAATGAGCAGTTCTTC.

The J gene is TRBJ1-1, the V gene TRBV7-3; 9 nucleotides agree with TRBD1. Trimming removed 5 bases from V and 2 bases from J; junction bases left unmatched: 6. The CDR3 contains 15 residues. The germline CDR1 and CDR2 sequences are SGHTA and FQGTGA. CDR3: CASSITGGGNTEAFF. In nucleotides, the CDR3 is TGTGCCAGCAGCATCACAGGGGGCGGAAACACTGAAGCTTTCTTT.

The chain recombines TRBV6-1 with TRBJ1-5, with D possibly matching TRBD1 (5 bases). The CDR3 loop spans 15 amino acids. Trimming took 2 bases from V and 4 from J, leaving 12 bases between them. Germline V gene data show CDR1 as MNHNS and CDR2 as SASEGT. CDR3 sequence: CASSELDGGNQPQHF. The CDR3 DNA sequence: TGTGCCAGCAGTGAATTGGACGGGGGAAATCAGCCCCAGCATTTT.

The chain recombines TRBV2 with TRBJ2-5, with a weak D call TRBD1 (5 bases). Deletions cut 1 base from V and 5 bases from J, with 11 bases between. Per germline, CDR1 SNHLY and CDR2 FYNNEI. The CDR3 spans 14 residues. Written as DNA, the CDR3 is TGTGCCAGCAGTGAAGTAGGGGTAGGGGAGACCCAGTACTTC. It encodes CASSEVGVGETQYF.

This sequence joins TRBV12-3 or TRBV12-4 and TRBJ2-7; D is uncertain. The CDR3 length is 13 residues. The V end lost 5 bases, the J end lost 6 bases, and 14 bases lay between the germline ends. This chain's CDR3 is CASSPGLLGEQYF. DNA of the CDR3: TGTGCCAGCAGTCCCGGGCTACTGGGCGAGCAGTACTTC.

The rearrangement links TRBV6-1 to TRBJ2-1, with D possibly being TRBD2 (7 bases). V lost 0 bases to trimming and J lost 7 bases, with 13 bases between them. This CDR3 has 15 residues. Germline CDR1 is MNHNS and CDR2 is SASEGT. CDR3 amino acids: CASSEAGGPGNEQFF. CDR3 sequence (DNA): TGTGCCAGCAGTGAAGCGGGGGGGCCAGGGAATGAGCAGTTCTTC.

The genes are TRBV5-1 and TRBJ1-3; 10 nucleotides align to TRBD1. CDR3 length equals 16 residues. Germline trimming cut 0 bases from V and 2 bases from J; bases unmatched to any gene: 2. Germline V CDR1 and CDR2: SGHRS, YFSETQ. Written as DNA, the CDR3 is TGCGCCAGCAGCTTGGGGACAGGGGGGACTGGAAACACCATATATTTT. Protein: CASSLGTGGTGNTIYF.

The chain couples TRBV5-4 to TRBJ2-2; D might be TRBD2 (5 bases). The V gene's germline CDR1 is SGHNT and CDR2 YYREEE (reference sequence). The V end was cut by 4 bases, the J end by 5 bases, with 12 bases between. The CDR3 runs to 14 residues. The CDR3 DNA reads TGTGCCAGCAGCCCCGGGGTGGGTACCGGGGAGCTGTTTTTT. Protein: CASSPGVGTGELFF.

This clone was observed once. The chain joins TRBV27 to TRBJ1-1; D is perhaps TRBD1 (6 bases). The CDR3 length is 12 residues. V dropped 11 bases and J dropped 4 bases, with 14 bases sitting between them. CDR1 is MNHEY, CDR2 SMNVEV, per germline (reference sequence). The CDR3 DNA reads as TGTGCCGCAAGAGGGGGAGGCACTGAAGCTTTCTTT. The encoded protein is CAARGGGTEAFF.